The clone carrying this T cell receptor beta chain was counted once. These data belong to a study of T cell changes during pregnancy in multiple sclerosis. Clones were read by immunoSEQ multiplex PCR, and TCRdb kept only the in-frame ones, dropping some. The data show some 80,000 clones, 90% to 95% seen once. The CDR3 runs to 17 residues. V lost 2 bases to trimming and J lost 0 bases, with 17 bases between them. Germline CDR1 is MNHEY and CDR2 is SMNVEV (reference sequence). This material consisted of CD4+ T cells from peripheral blood mononuclear cells, taken after pregnancy. This TCR derives from a female donor with multiple sclerosis, enrolled in a pregnancy study. The rearrangement joins TRBV27 to TRBJ2-7; perhaps TRBD1 as D (5 bases). The CDR3 DNA reads as TGTGCCAGCAGTTTAGGGGCTAGGGCAGGGTTCTCCTACGAGCAGTACTTC. Translating gives CASSLGARAGFSYEQYF.